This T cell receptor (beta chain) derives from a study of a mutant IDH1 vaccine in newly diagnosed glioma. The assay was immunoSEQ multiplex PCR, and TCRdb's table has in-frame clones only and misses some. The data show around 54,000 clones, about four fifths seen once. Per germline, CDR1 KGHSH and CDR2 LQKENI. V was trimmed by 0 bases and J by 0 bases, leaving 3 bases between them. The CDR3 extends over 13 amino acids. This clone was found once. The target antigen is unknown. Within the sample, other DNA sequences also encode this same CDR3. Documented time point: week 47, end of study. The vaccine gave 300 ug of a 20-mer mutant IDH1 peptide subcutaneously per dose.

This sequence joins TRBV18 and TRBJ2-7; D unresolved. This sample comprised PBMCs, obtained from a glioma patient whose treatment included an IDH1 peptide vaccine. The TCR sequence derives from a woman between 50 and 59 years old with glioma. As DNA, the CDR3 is TGTGCCAGCTCACCACCCTCCTCCTACGAGCAGTACTTC. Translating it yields CASSPPSSYEQYF. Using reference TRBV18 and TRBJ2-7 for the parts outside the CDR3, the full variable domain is NAGVMQNPRHLVRRRGQEARLRCSPMKGHSHVYWYRQLPEEGLKFMVYLQKENIIDESGMPKERFSAEFPKEGPSILRIQQVVRGDSAAYFCASSPPSSYEQYFGPGTRLTVT.